This T cell receptor beta chain appears in the sequencing data of a study of T cells in Graves' hyperthyroidism and ophthalmopathy. Study observations and caveats: Expanded thyroid clonotypes (above 0.001) were mostly also found in blood.

This clonotype was seen ten or more times. The antigen is undetermined. The CDR3 totals 14 residues. Looked up from germline, CDR1 is SEHNR and CDR2 is FQNEAQ (reference sequence). Trimming took 7 bases from V and 5 from J; bases not matched to a gene: 5. Amplified TCR beta CDR3 regions derived from RNA transcripts. Using the HTBI primer set, a first-round RT-PCR was run on the TCR CDR3. MiXCR, run by TCRdb on the multiplex PCR reads, gives a single entry per CDR3 protein. The top ten hold approximately 8.7% of the sample, which has 750,000 to 900,000 distinct CDR3 sequences, approximately 40% seen once.

This receptor was obtained from a man between 18 and 35 years old with Graves' hyperthyroidism. The material sequenced was blood. The chain employs TRBV7-9 and TRBJ1-6; 7 bases are a match to TRBD1. The CDR3 loop reads CASTNTGDNSPLHF. CDR3 bases: TGTGCCAGCACCAACACAGGGGATAATTCACCCCTCCACTTT.